This TCR beta chain was sequenced during a study of shared clonotypes between healthy human individuals. Study-wide points: Naive CD4 clonotype sharing across several donors was around 5%. Clonotype sharing across donors was expected to vary with sequencing depth.

Germline V gene sequence: CDR1 MDHEN, CDR2 SYDVKM. The CDR3 spans 14 residues. Trimming shortened V by 6 bases and J by 5 bases, and 14 bases separated the two germline ends. Using immunoSEQ multiplex PCR, the repertoire was profiled, and TCRdb retains in-frame clones only, with some absent. The sample comprises around 1.6 million clones, around 98% of which are singletons, and roughly 0.45% rests with the top ten. In regard to this clone: As yet, its antigen is unknown.

The J gene is TRBJ1-5, the V gene TRBV28, with D unresolved. The specimen was naive CD4+ T cells sorted from blood. Subset here: CD45RA+ positively selected. This TCR derives from a man aged 25 to 40 in good health. Written as DNA, the CDR3 is TGTGCCAGCAGAAAAAGGAATGTGGATCAGCCCCAGCATTTT. It codes for CASRKRNVDQPQHF.